This entry concerns a single T cell receptor beta chain. Antigen specificity is unknown. The data derive from a study of graft-versus-host responses after intestinal transplantation. General observations from the study: Recipient marrow contained GvH clones, some of which appeared first in ileum or blood. Across patients carrying graft-donor T cell macrochimerism, allografts held high graft-versus-host to host-versus-graft clonal ratios.

Looked up from germline, CDR1 is SGHVS and CDR2 is FQNEAQ. Unmatched junction bases numbered 7, after V lost 1 base and J lost 3 bases. This CDR3 has 16 residues. Clones were sequenced by immunoSEQ multiplex PCR, and TCRdb holds only the in-frame ones, with some missing. The sample lists more than 65,000 clones; 75% to 95% were seen once. The chain combines TRBV7-8 with TRBJ2-3; 7 nucleotides match TRBD2. The sequencing here drew on unstimulated CD8+ T cells sorted from spleen or lymph node cells, taken before transplant. The clonotype was recovered from a human donor who was the organ donor for an intestinal transplant. The DNA for the CDR3 is TGTGCCAGCAGCTTAGAAGTGGGAGGGCCGACAGATACGCAGTATTTT. It translates to CASSLEVGGPTDTQYF.